The T cell receptor (beta chain) described here comes from a study of T cells after posttransplantation cyclophosphamide (TCRdb year 2016). Some background on the complete study: The study tracked T cell repertoire reconstitution by TRB sequencing after myeloablative bone marrow transplantation using posttransplantation cyclophosphamide as GVHD prophylaxis. Blood from all 35 or so PTCy patients with 1-year posttransplant specimens was subjected to TRB sequencing. Samples from roughly 32 PTCy-treated patients, along with samples from about 17 of their related bone marrow donors, underwent antigen receptor sequencing. Because TRA and TRB clonality correlated tightly in fewer than ten samples, later TCR analyses were limited to TRB. Public TRB sequences were checked against a database of over 3,500 sequences associated with responses to pathogens, tumor antigens, self-antigens and alloantigens. Up to roughly 3 additional blood samples from 2 to 5.2 years after transplant were also TRB-sequenced in 3 patients, as was pretransplant blood from several patients. Summary of the overall study and its limitations: The TRB repertoires of T cells infiltrating skin or GI tract showed only limited overlap with the TRB repertoires of T cells in blood. Across 40 to 55 patients, TRB clonality was highly associated with recipient CMV seropositivity and CMV reactivation, and PTCy diversity was similar to diversity in CNI/methotrexate controls. Donor-recipient similarity was low at 1-2 months but rose over the first year, and later blood repertoires were often dominated by donor CD8+ memory clones.

Taken from cysteine to phenylalanine, the CDR3 has 18 residues. The read is trimmed to its CDR3 DNA, 54 bases read in frame from base 1. The germline V gene (reference sequence) supplies CDR1 SGHNT and CDR2 YYREEE. Germline trimming amounts to 4 bases on V and 5 bases on J, with 14 as the count of junction bases outside the gene matches. Genomic DNA was the input for TRB sequencing, which was run either with the immunoSEQ assay at survey resolution or with the hsTCRB kit. The study's processing was this. Initial read processing used immunoSEQ software, and repertoire analyses used the LymphoSeq R package. Clonality was computed as 1 minus normalized Shannon entropy; Gini coefficient was also calculated for each TRB dataset. To infer phenotypes in unsorted samples, TRB sequences from sorted subsets of the recipient or donor were mapped onto the unsorted samples of the same recipient. Drawn from immuneACCESS, this table holds only the in-frame rearrangements with V and J called that TCRdb kept. Clones are partly lost; checked studies trace under half to an unresolved V gene and leave the rest unexplained. V and J calls and clone size are as listed in that table; D and trimming were resolved from the DNA. Across this sample there are fewer than 40,000 clones, with around 90% seen only once. The ten most abundant clones make up more than 13% of the sample.

Concerning this clone itself: Its specific antigen is unknown. Per-nucleotide qualities are absent, and no much larger clonotype sits a single base away.

The PTCy-treated patients were enrolled in a prospective multi-institutional clinical trial. Mononuclear cells from peripheral blood and bone marrow were separated by Ficoll-Hypaque density centrifugation and then cryopreserved. This sequence was found in a woman in her thirties or forties with a blood cancer, CMV-positive, and with a related stem cell donor. Sequences were obtained from PBMCs. Recombination connected TRBV5-4 to TRBJ2-5, and TRBD2 matches 13 of the central bases. The CDR3 loop reads CASSPYPPGLAGQETQYF. The DNA sequence is as follows: TGTGCCAGCAGCCCCTATCCCCCGGGACTAGCGGGGCAGGAGACCCAGTACTTC. The full variable domain, with segments outside the CDR3 supplied by the reference TRBV5-4 and TRBJ2-5 proteins, appears as ETGVTQSPTHLIKTRGQQVTLRCSSQSGHNTVSWYQQALGQGPQFIFQYYREEENGRGNFPPRFSGLQFPNYSSELNVNALELDDSALYLCASSPYPPGLAGQETQYFGPGTRLLVL.